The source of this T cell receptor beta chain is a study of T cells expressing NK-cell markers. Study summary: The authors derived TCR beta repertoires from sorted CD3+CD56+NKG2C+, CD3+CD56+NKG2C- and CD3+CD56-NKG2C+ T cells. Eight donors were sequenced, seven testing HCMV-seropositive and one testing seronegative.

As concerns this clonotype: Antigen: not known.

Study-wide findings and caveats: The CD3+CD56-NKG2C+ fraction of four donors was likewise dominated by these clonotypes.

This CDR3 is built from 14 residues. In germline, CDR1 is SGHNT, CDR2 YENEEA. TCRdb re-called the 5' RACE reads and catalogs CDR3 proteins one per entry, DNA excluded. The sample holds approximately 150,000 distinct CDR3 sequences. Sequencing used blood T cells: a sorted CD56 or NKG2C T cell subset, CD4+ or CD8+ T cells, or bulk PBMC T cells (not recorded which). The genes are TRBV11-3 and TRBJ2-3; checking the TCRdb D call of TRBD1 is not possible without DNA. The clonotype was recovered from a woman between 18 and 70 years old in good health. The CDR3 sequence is CASSRTRGADTQYF.